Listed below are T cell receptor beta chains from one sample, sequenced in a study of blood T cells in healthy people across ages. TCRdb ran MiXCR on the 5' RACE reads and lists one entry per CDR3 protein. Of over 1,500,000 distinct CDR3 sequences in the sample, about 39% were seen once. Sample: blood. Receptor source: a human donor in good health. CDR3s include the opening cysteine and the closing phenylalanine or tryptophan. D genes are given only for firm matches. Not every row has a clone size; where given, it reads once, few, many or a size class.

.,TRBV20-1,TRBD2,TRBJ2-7,CSASQLLAGTYEQYF,TGCAGTGCTAGTCAATTACTAGCGGGGACTTACGAGCAGTACTTC
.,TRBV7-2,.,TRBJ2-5,CASSLAYGPQLQETQYF,TGTGCCAGCAGCTTAGCGTACGGGCCCCAGCTGCAAGAGACCCAGTACTTC
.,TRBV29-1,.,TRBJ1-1,CSVEDRGYTEAFF,TGCAGCGTCGAAGATCGGGGGTACACTGAAGCTTTCTTT
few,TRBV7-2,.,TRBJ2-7,CASSSDLGGYEQYF,TGTGCCAGCAGCTCGGACCTGGGGGGTTACGAGCAGTACTTC
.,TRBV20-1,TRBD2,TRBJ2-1,CSANRLAGLYNEQFF,TGCAGTGCCAACCGATTAGCGGGGCTATACAATGAGCAGTTCTTC
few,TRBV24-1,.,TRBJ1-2,CATSRAEISGYTF,TGTGCCACCAGTCGGGCGGAGATCTCTGGCTACACCTTC
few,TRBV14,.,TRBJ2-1,CASSKDRVPLNEQFF,TGTGCCAGCAGCAAGGACAGAGTCCCCCTCAATGAGCAGTTCTTC
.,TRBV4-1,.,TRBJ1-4,CASSPFRGSNEKLFF,TGCGCCAGCAGCCCGTTCCGCGGGTCTAATGAAAAACTGTTTTTT
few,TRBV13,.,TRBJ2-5,CATHWTQGTQYF,TGTGCCACCCACTGGACCCAGGGGACCCAGTACTTC
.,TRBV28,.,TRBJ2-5,CASSLGRSKGTQYF,TGTGCCAGCAGTTTGGGCAGGAGTAAAGGGACCCAGTACTTC
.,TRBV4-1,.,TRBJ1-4,CASSQERGRGEKLFF,TGCGCCAGCAGCCAAGAAAGGGGAAGGGGTGAAAAACTGTTTTTT
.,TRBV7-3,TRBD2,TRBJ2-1,CASSPTNSGGKKQFF,TGTGCCAGCAGCCCCACGAACAGCGGGGGTAAAAAGCAGTTCTTC
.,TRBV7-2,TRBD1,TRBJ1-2,CASSYNQGDYGYTF,TGTGCCAGCAGCTACAACCAGGGGGACTATGGCTACACCTTC
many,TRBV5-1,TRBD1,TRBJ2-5,CASSLVGTAQETQYF,TGCGCCAGCAGCTTGGTAGGGACAGCACAAGAGACCCAGTACTTC
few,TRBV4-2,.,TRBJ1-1,CASSRPELMNTEAFF,TGTGCCAGCAGCCGACCCGAACTTATGAACACTGAAGCTTTCTTT
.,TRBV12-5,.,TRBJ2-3,CASGFTKGREYYDTQYF,TGTGCTAGTGGTTTCACTAAGGGCAGGGAGTATTACGATACGCAGTATTTT
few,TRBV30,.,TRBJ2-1,CAWSVAGYNEQFF,TGTGCCTGGAGTGTGGCCGGCTACAATGAGCAGTTCTTC
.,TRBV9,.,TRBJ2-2,CASSVDGTRDLGELFF,TGTGCCAGCAGCGTAGATGGGACGAGGGATCTAGGGGAGCTGTTTTTT
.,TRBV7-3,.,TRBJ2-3,CASSPGLWTDTQYF,TGTGCCAGCAGCCCGGGGCTTTGGACAGATACGCAGTATTTT
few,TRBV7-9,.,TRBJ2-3,CASSSGFPEGNTQYF,TGTGCCAGCAGCTCGGGATTCCCCGAGGGAAATACGCAGTATTTT
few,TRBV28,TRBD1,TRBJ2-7,CASSSSGTGWYEQYF,TGTGCCAGCAGTTCTTCCGGGACAGGGTGGTACGAGCAGTACTTC
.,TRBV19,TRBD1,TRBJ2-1,CASSSKGTGYINEQFF,TGTGCCAGTAGTTCAAAGGGGACAGGGTATATCAATGAGCAGTTCTTC
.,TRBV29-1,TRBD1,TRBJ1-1,CSGRKGDSGTEAFF,TGCAGCGGACGAAAGGGGGACAGTGGCACTGAAGCTTTCTTT
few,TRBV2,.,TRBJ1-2,CASSARPYYGYTF,TGTGCCAGCAGTGCTAGGCCCTACTATGGCTACACCTTC
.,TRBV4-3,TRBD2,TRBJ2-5,CASSQGFRRGYQETQYF,TGCGCCAGCAGCCAAGGATTCAGGCGGGGGTACCAAGAGACCCAGTACTTC
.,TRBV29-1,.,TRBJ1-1,CSVAQQNTEAFF,TGCAGCGTTGCACAGCAGAACACTGAAGCTTTCTTT
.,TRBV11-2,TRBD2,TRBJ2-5,CASSRPGGRREETQYF,TGTGCCAGCAGCCGACCGGGGGGGCGAAGGGAAGAGACCCAGTACTTC
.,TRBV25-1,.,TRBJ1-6,CASSRNGSPLHF,TGTGCCAGCAGTCGTAATGGTTCACCCCTCCACTTT
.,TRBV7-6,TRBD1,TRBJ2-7,CASSLRTGEAYEQYF,TGTGCCAGCAGCTTACGGACAGGGGAAGCCTACGAGCAGTACTTC
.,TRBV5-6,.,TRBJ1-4,CASSLVSEPTNEKLFF,TGTGCCAGCAGCTTAGTGTCCGAACCAACTAATGAAAAACTGTTTTTT
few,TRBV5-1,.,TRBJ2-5,CASNPNRLETQYF,TGCGCCAGCAACCCGAACAGGCTTGAGACCCAGTACTTC
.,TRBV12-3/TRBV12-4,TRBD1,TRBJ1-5,CASSRGQGDGNQPQHF,TGTGCCAGCAGCAGGGGACAGGGGGACGGCAATCAGCCCCAGCATTTT
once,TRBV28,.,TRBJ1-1,CASLGFEGNTEAFF,TGTGCCAGCTTAGGATTTGAGGGGAACACTGAAGCTTTCTTT
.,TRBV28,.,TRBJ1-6,CASSSPGTLTYNSPLHF,TGTGCCAGCAGTTCCCCCGGGACGTTAACCTATAATTCACCCCTCCACTTT
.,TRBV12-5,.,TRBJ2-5,CASGLARSGRIQKTQYF,TGTGCTAGTGGTTTGGCCCGGTCGGGACGGATCCAAAAGACCCAGTACTTC
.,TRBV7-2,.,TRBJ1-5,CASSPWGRSNQPQHF,TGTGCCAGCAGCCCTTGGGGCAGGAGCAATCAGCCCCAGCATTTT
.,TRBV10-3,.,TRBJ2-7,CAISDYDTLYEQYF,TGTGCCATCAGTGACTACGACACCCTATACGAGCAGTACTTC
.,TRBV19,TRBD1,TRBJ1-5,CASSTQQGSYSNQPQHF,TGTGCCAGTAGTACCCAACAGGGGAGCTATAGCAATCAGCCCCAGCATTTT
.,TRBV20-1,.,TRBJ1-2,CSAREGRAFYGYTF,TGCAGTGCTAGAGAGGGGCGGGCCTTCTATGGCTACACCTTC
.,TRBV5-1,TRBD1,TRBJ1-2,CASSHTHRGDGYTF,TGCGCCAGCAGCCACACACACAGGGGGGATGGCTACACCTTC
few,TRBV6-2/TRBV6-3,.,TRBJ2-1,CASSSAGPQGRDEQFF,TGTGCCAGCAGTTCGGCGGGACCTCAAGGCCGTGATGAGCAGTTCTTC
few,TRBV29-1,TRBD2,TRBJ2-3,CSVEGRGGATDTQYF,TGCAGCGTTGAAGGCCGGGGAGGGGCCACAGATACGCAGTATTTT
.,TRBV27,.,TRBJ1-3,CASRSQAYPGNTIYF,TGTGCCAGCAGGAGTCAGGCCTACCCTGGAAACACCATATATTTT
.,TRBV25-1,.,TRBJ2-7,CASSEYAGVKSYEQYF,TGTGCCAGCAGTGAATATGCAGGGGTAAAGTCCTACGAGCAGTACTTC
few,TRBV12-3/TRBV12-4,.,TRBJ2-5,CASSGARWIQQETQYF,TGTGCCAGCAGTGGGGCCAGATGGATACAGCAAGAGACCCAGTACTTC
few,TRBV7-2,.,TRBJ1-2,CASSTGLRGGYTF,TGTGCCAGCAGCACTGGACTGCGGGGAGGCTACACCTTC
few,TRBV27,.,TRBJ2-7,CASSLLPTGIGGLHEQYF,TGTGCCAGCAGTTTATTACCCACAGGGATTGGGGGACTTCACGAGCAGTACTTC
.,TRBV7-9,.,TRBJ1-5,CASSSTGRTYGNQPQHF,TGTGCCAGCAGCTCGACCGGCCGGACATATGGCAATCAGCCCCAGCATTTT
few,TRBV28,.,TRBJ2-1,CASSLSKWGEQFF,TGTGCCAGCAGTTTATCTAAGTGGGGTGAGCAGTTCTTC
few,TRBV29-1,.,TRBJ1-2,CSVEDGAGGYTF,TGCAGCGTCGAAGACGGGGCGGGGGGCTACACCTTC
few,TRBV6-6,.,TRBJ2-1,CASSYEVGNEQFF,TGTGCCAGCAGTTACGAGGTGGGCAATGAGCAGTTCTTC
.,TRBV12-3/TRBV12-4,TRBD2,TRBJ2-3,CASSFYPPQPSGVDTQYF,TGTGCCAGCAGTTTTTATCCCCCCCAACCTAGCGGGGTTGATACGCAGTATTTT
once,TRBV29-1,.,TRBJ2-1,CSVDWIGETQFF,TGCAGCGTTGACTGGATTGGGGAGACCCAGTTCTTC
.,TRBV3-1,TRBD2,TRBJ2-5,CASSQASGGHQETQYF,TGTGCCAGCAGCCAAGCAAGCGGGGGACATCAAGAGACCCAGTACTTC
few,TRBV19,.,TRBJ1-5,CASSNPDGGSQPQHF,TGTGCCAGTAGTAACCCGGATGGGGGCAGTCAGCCCCAGCATTTT
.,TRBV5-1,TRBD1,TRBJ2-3,CASSSQPGQVIDTQYF,TGCGCCAGCAGCTCCCAGCCCGGACAGGTAATAGATACGCAGTATTTT
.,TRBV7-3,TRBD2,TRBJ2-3,CASSSSGLALDTQYF,TGTGCCAGCAGCAGCTCGGGACTAGCGTTGGATACGCAGTATTTT
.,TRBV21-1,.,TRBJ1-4,CASSKEGRPKGEKLFF,TGTGCCAGCAGCAAAGAGGGCAGGCCTAAGGGTGAAAAACTGTTTTTT
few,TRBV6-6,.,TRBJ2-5,CASSSWEEETQYF,TGTGCCAGCAGTTCCTGGGAGGAAGAGACCCAGTACTTC